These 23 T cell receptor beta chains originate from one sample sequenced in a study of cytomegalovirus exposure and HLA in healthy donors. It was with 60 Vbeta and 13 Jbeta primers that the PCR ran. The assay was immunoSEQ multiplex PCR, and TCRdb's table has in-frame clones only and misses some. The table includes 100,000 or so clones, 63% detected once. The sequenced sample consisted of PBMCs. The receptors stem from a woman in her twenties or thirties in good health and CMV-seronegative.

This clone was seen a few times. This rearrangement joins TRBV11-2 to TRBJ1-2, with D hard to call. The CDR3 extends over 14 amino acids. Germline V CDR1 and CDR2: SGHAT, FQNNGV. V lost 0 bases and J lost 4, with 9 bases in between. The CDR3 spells CASSLDTGFYGYTF. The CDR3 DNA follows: TGTGCCAGCAGCTTAGATACGGGTTTCTATGGCTACACCTTC.

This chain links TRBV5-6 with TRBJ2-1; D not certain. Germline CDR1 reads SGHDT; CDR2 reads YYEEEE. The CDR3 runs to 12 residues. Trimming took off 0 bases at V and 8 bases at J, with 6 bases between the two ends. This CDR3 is CASSLVLDEQFF. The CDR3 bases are TGTGCCAGCAGCTTGGTTCTTGATGAGCAGTTCTTC. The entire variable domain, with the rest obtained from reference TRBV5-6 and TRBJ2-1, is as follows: DAGVTQSPTHLIKTRGQQVTLRCSPKSGHDTVSWYQQALGQGPQFIFQYYEEEERQRGNFPDRFSGHQFPNYSSELNVNALLLGDSALYLCASSLVLDEQFFGPGTRLTVL.

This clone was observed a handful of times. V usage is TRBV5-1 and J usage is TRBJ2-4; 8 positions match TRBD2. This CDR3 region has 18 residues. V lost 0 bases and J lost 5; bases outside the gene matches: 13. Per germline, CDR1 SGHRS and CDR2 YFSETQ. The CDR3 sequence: CASSLERGMAGSQNIQYF. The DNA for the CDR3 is TGCGCCAGCAGCTTGGAGCGGGGGATGGCGGGTTCCCAAAACATTCAGTACTTC. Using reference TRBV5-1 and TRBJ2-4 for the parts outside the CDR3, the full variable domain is KAGVTQTPRYLIKTRGQQVTLSCSPISGHRSVSWYQQTPGQGLQFLFEYFSETQRNKGNFPGRFSGRQFSNSRSEMNVSTLELGDSALYLCASSLERGMAGSQNIQYFGAGTRLSVL.

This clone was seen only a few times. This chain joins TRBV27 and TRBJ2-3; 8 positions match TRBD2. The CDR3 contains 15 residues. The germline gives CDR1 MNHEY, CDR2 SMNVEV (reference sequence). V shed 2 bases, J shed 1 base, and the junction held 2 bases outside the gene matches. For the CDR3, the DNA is TGTGCCAGCAGTTTACGGCGGGGGGGCACAGATACGCAGTATTTT. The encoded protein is CASSLRRGGTDTQYF.

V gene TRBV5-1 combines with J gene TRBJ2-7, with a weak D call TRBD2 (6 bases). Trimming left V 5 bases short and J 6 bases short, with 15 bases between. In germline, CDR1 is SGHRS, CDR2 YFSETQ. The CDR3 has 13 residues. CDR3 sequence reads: CASSSPPGLEQYF. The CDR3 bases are TGCGCCAGCAGTTCTCCCCCGGGACTCGAGCAGTACTTC. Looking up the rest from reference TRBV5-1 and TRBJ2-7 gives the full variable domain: KAGVTQTPRYLIKTRGQQVTLSCSPISGHRSVSWYQQTPGQGLQFLFEYFSETQRNKGNFPGRFSGRQFSNSRSEMNVSTLELGDSALYLCASSSPPGLEQYFGPGTRLTVT.

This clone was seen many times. The CDR3 here is CASSPGRLTYEQYF. CDR3 nucleotide sequence: TGTGCCAGCAGCCCAGGGCGCCTGACTTACGAGCAGTACTTC. V and J are TRBV2 and TRBJ2-7, with D maybe TRBD1 (5 bases). V gave up 6 bases and J gave up 4 bases, with 16 bases separating them. The CDR3 is 14 amino acids. CDR1 and CDR2 (germline): SNHLY, FYNNEI.

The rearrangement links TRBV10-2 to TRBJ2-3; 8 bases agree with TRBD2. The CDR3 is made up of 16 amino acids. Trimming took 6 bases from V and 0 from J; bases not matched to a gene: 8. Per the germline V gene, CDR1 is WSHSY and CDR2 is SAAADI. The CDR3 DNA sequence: TGCGCCAGCAGAAGCGGGGCGGGGGGAAGCACAGATACGCAGTATTTT. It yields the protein CASRSGAGGSTDTQYF.

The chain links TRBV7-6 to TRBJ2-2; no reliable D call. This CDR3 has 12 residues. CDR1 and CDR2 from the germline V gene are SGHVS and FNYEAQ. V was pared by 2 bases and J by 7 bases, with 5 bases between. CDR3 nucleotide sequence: TGTGCCAGCAGCTTACTGAGCGGGGAGCTGTTTTTT. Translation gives CASSLLSGELFF.

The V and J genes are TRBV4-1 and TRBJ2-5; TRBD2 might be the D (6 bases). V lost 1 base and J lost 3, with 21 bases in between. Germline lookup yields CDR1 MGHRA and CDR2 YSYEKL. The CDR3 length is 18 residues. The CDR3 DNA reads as TGCGCCAGCAGCCAAGTGGCCTTCGGAGGGACGGGTGAAGAGACCCAGTACTTC. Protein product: CASSQVAFGGTGEETQYF.

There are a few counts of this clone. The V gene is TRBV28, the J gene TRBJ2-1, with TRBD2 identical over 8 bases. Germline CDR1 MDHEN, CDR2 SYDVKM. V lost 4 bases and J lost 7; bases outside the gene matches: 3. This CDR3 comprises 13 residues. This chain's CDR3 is CASSSSGSNEQFF. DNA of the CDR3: TGTGCCAGCAGTTCCAGCGGGAGTAATGAGCAGTTCTTC.

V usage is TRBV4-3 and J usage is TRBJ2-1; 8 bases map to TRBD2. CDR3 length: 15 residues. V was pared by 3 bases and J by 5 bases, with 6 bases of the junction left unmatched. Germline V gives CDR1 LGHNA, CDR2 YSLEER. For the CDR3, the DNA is TGCGCCAGCAGCCAGAGCGGGAGAGAGAACAATGAGCAGTTCTTC. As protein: CASSQSGRENNEQFF.

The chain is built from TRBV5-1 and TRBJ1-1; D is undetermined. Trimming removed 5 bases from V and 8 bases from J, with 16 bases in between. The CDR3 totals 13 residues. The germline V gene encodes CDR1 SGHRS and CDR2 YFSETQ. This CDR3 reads CASSSAPGKEAFF. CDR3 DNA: TGCGCCAGCAGTTCAGCTCCCGGGAAGGAAGCTTTCTTT. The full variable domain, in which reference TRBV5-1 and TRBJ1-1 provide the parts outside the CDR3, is KAGVTQTPRYLIKTRGQQVTLSCSPISGHRSVSWYQQTPGQGLQFLFEYFSETQRNKGNFPGRFSGRQFSNSRSEMNVSTLELGDSALYLCASSSAPGKEAFFGQGTRLTVV.

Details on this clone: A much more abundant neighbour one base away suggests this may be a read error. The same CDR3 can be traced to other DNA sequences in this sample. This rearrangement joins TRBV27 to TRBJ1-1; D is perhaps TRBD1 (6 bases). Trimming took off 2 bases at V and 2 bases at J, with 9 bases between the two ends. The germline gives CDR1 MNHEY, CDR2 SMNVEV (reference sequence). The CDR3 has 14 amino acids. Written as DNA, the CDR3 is TGTGCCAGCAGTTTAGGGGGCCCCAACACTGAAGCTTTCTTT. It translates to CASSLGGPNTEAFF.

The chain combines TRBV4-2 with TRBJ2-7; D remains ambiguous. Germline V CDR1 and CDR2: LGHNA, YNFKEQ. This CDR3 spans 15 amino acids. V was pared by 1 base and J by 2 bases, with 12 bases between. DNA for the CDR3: TGTGCCAGCAGCCAAGCTGACTCCACCACCTACGAGCAGTACTTC. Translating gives CASSQADSTTYEQYF.

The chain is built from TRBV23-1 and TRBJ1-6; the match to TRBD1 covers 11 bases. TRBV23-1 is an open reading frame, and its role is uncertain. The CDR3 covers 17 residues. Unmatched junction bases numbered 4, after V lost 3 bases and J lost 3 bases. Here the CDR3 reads CASSHGQGAFYNSPLHF. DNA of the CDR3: TGCGCCAGCAGTCACGGACAGGGGGCTTTCTATAATTCACCCCTCCACTTT.

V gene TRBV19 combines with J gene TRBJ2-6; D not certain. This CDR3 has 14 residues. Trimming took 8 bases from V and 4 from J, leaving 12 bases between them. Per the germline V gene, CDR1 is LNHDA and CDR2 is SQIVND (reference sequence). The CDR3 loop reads CASYGGAGANVLTF. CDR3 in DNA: TGTGCCAGTTATGGCGGCGCCGGGGCCAACGTCCTGACTTTC.

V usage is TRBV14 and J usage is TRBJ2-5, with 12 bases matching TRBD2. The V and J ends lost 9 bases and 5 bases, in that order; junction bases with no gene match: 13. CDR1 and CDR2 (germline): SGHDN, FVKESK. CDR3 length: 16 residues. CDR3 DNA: TGTGCCAGTAACGCCCGTGGACTAGCGGGAAGGGAGACCCAGTACTTC. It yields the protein CASNARGLAGRETQYF.

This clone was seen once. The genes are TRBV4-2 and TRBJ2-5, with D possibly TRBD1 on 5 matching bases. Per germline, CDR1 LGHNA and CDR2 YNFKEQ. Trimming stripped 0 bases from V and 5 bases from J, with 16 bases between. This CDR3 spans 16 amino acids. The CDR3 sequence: CASSQDYPRADETQYF. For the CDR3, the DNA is TGTGCCAGCAGCCAAGATTACCCCAGGGCCGATGAGACCCAGTACTTC.

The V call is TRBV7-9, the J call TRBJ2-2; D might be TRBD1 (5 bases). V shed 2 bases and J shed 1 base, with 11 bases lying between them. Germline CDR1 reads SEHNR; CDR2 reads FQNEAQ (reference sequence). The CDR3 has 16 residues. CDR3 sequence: CASSLWGRRNTGELFF. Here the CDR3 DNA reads TGTGCCAGCAGCTTATGGGGCAGGAGGAACACCGGGGAGCTGTTTTTT. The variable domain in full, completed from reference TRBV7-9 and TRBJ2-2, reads DTGVSQNPRHKITKRGQNVTFRCDPISEHNRLYWYRQTLGQGPEFLTYFQNEAQLEKSRLLSDRFSAERPKGSFSTLEIQRTEQGDSAMYLCASSLWGRRNTGELFFGEGSRLTVL.

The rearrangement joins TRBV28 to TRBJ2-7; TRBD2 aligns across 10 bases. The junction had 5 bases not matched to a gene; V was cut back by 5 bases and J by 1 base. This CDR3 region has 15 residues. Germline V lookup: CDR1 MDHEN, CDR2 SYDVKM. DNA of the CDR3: TGTGCCAGCAGTACCGGGACTAGCGCTTCCTACGAGCAGTACTTC. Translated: CASSTGTSASYEQYF. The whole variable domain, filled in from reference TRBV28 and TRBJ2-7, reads DVKVTQSSRYLVKRTGEKVFLECVQDMDHENMFWYRQDPGLGLRLIYFSYDVKMKEKGDIPEGYSVSREKKERFSLILESASTNQTSMYLCASSTGTSASYEQYFGPGTRLTVT.

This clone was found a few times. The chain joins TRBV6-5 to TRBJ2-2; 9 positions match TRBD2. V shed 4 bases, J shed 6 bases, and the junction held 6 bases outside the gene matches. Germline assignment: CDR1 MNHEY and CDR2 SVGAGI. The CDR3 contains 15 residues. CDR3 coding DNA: TGTGCCAGCAGTTCAAGCGGGGGGTTGGCCGGGGAGCTGTTTTTT. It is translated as CASSSSGGLAGELFF.

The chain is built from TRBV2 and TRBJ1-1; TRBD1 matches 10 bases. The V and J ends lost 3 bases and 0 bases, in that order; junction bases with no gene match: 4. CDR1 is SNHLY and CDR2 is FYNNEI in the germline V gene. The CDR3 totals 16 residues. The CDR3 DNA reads TGTGCCAGCAGTGAGGGGACAGGGGCTATGAACACTGAAGCTTTCTTT. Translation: CASSEGTGAMNTEAFF.

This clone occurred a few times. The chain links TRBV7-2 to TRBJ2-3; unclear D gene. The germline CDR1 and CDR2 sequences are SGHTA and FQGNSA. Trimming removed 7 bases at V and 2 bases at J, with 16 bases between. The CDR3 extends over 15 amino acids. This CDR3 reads CASTKTPPYTDTQYF. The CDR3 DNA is TGTGCCAGCACCAAAACTCCCCCCTACACAGATACGCAGTATTTT.